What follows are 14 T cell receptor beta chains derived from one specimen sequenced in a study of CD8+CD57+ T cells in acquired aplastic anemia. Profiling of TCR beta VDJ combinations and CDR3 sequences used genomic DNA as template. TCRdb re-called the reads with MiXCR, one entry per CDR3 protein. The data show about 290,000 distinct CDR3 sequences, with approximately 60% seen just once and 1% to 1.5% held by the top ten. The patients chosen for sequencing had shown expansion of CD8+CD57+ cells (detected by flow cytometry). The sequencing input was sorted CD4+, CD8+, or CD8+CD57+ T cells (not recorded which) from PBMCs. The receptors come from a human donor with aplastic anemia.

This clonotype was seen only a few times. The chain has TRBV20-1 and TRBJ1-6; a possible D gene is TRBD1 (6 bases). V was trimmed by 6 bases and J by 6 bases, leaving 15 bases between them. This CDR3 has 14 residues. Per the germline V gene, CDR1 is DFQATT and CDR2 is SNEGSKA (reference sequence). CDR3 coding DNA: TGCAGTGCCAGCAGGGGAGAACTTAATTCACCCCTCCACTTT. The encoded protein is CSASRGELNSPLHF.

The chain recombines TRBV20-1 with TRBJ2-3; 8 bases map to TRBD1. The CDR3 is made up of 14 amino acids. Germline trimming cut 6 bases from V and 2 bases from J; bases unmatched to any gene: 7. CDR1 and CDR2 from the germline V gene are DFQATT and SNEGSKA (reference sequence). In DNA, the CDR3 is TGCAGTGCCACGGGACAGGCGAACACAGATACGCAGTATTTT. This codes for CSATGQANTDTQYF.

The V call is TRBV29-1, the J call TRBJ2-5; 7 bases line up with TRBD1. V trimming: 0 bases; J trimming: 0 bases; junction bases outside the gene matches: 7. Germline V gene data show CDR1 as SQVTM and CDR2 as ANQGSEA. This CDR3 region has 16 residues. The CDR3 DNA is TGCAGCGTTGAAGATCGGACAGGAGAGTACCAAGAGACCCAGTACTTC. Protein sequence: CSVEDRTGEYQETQYF.

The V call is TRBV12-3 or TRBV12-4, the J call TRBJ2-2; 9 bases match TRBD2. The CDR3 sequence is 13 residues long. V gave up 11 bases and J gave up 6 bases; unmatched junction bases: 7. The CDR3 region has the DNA TGTGCCGGTAGCGGGAGTATGGCCGGGGAGCTGTTTTTT. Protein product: CAGSGSMAGELFF.

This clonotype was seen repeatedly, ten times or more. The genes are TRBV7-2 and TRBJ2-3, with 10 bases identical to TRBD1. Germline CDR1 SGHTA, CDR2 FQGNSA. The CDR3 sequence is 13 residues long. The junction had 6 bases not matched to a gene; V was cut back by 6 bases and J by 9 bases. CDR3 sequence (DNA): TGTGCCAGCAGTACCGGGACAGGGGTAACGCAGTATTTT. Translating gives CASSTGTGVTQYF.

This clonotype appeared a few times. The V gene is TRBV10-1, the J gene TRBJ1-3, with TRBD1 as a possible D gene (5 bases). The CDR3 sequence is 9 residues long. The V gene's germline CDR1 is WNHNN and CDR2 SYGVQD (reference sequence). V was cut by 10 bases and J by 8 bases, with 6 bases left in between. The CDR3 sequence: CAKGDTIYF. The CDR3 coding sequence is TGCGCCAAAGGGGACACCATATATTTT.

In DNA, the CDR3 is TGTGCCAGCAGTGAAGCCCCAAGCTACGAGCAGTACTTC. It codes for CASSEAPSYEQYF. The gene calls are TRBV25-1 and TRBJ2-7, with D hard to call. V shed 2 bases and J shed 3 bases, with 8 bases lying between them. Germline values: CDR1 MGHDK, CDR2 SYGVNS. The CDR3 runs to 13 residues.

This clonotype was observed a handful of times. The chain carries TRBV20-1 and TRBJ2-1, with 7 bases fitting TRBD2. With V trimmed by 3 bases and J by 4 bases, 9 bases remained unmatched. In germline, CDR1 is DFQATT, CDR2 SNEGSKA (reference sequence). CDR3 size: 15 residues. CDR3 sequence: CSASTSSGLYNEQFF. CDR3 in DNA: TGCAGTGCTAGTACATCTAGCGGACTGTACAATGAGCAGTTCTTC.

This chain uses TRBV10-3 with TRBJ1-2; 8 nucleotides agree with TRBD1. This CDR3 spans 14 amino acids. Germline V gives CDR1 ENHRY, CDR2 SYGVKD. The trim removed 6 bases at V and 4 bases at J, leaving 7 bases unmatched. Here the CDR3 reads CAISPGQDFYGYTF. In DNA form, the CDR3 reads TGTGCCATCAGCCCGGGACAGGACTTCTATGGCTACACCTTC.

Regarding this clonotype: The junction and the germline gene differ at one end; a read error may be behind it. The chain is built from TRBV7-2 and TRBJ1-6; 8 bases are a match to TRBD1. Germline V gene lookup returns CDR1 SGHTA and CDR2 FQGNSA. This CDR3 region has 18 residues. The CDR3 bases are TGCGCCAGCAGCCAAGATGGGCCCCAGGGGGCGCGTAATTCACCCCTCCACTTT. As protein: CASSQDGPQGARNSPLHF.

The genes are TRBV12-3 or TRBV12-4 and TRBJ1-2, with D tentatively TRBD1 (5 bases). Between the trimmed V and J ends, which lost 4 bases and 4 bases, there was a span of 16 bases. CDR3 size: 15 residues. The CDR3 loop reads CASSSDQQGIYGYTF. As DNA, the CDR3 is TGTGCCAGCAGTTCAGATCAGCAGGGAATCTATGGCTACACCTTC.

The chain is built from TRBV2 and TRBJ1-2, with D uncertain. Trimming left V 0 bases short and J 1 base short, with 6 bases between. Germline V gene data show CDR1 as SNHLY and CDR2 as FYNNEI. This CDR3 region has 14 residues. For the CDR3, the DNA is TGTGCCAGCAGTGAAGCACCCCTTAACTATGGCTACACCTTC. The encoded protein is CASSEAPLNYGYTF.

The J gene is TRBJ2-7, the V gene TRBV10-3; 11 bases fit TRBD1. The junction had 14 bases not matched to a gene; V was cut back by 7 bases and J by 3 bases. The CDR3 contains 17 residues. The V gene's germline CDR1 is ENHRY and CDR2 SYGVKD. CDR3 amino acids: CAIKVASRGTGGYEQYF. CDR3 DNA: TGTGCCATCAAGGTAGCGTCCCGAGGGACAGGGGGCTACGAGCAGTACTTC.

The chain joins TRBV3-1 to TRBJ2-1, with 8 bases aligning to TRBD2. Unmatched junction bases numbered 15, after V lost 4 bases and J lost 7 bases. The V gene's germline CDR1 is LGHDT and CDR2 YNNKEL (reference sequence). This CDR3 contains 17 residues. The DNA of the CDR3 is TGTGCCAGCAGCCCGAGAGCGGGAGTGGGGTTCGGGAATGAGCAGTTCTTC. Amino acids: CASSPRAGVGFGNEQFF.